Following are 25 T cell receptor beta chains from one sample sequenced in a study of CD8+ T cells in alopecia areata (dated by TCRdb to about 2018). Libraries were built with the immunoSEQ multiplex PCR assay. To provide template for TCR sequencing, every sample had RNA extracted and reverse transcribed into cDNA. In its TCRdb copy, this immuneACCESS table keeps in-frame sequences only and misses some clones. Where compared with another copy, unresolved V genes explain less than half of these, and the others have no known cause. This sample lists tens of thousands of clones; roughly 46% were detected once. The ten largest clonotypes hold over 20% of the sample. The label giving this sample's treatment or condition can be read as: oral pan-JAK inhibitor, 5-10 mg twice daily. Here the sequenced sample was CD8+ T cells sorted from blood, taken around week 37, from a patient treated with tofacitinib. These receptor sequences come from a human donor with alopecia areata.

The table lists this clone with a few counts. The V and J genes are TRBV19 and TRBJ1-2; a weak D match, TRBD1 (5 bases). Trimming took off 7 bases at V and 0 bases at J, with 18 bases between the two ends. CDR1 is LNHDA and CDR2 is SQIVND in the germline V gene (reference sequence). This CDR3 is built from 16 residues. The DNA for the CDR3 is TGTGCCAGTACACCCATCGCGGGGCAGTCTAACTATGGCTACACCTTC. Its translation: CASTPIAGQSNYGYTF.

The chain recombines TRBV10-2 with TRBJ2-2; 9 bases agree with TRBD2. Germline CDR1 WSHSY, CDR2 SAAADI. The CDR3 sequence is 15 residues long. Germline trimming cut 10 bases from V and 1 base from J; bases unmatched to any gene: 7. CDR3 sequence: CATQMTSGNTGELFF. For the CDR3, the DNA is TGCGCCACGCAGATGACTAGCGGGAACACCGGGGAGCTGTTTTTT.

Only a few counts were recorded for this clone. The V gene is TRBV29-1, the J gene TRBJ1-2; no definite D call. CDR3 length: 12 residues. Between the trimmed V and J ends, which lost 4 bases and 4 bases, there was a span of 10 bases. CDR1 is SQVTM, CDR2 ANQGSEA, per germline. This chain's CDR3 is CSVVGQTYGYTF. The CDR3 nucleotides are TGCAGCGTTGTTGGCCAGACCTATGGCTACACCTTC. The full variable domain, rest sourced from reference TRBV29-1 and TRBJ1-2, is SAVISQKPSRDICQRGTSLTIQCQVDSQVTMMFWYRQQPGQSLTLIATANQGSEATYESGFVIDKFPISRPNLTFSTLTVSNMSPEDSSIYLCSVVGQTYGYTFGSGTRLTVV.

This clone has a handful of counts. The CDR3 bases are TGTGCCAGCCGCAGATTTCCCAATAATCAGCCCCAGCATTTT. This codes for CASRRFPNNQPQHF. This sequence joins TRBV6-5 and TRBJ1-5; D not certain. The V and J ends lost 8 bases and 4 bases respectively, with 15 bases between them. Germline values: CDR1 MNHEY, CDR2 SVGAGI. CDR3 size: 14 residues.

The chain joins TRBV30 to TRBJ1-5, with 8 bases identical to TRBD1. Germline V gene sequence: CDR1 GTSNPN, CDR2 SVGIG (reference sequence). With 2 bases clipped from V and 7 bases from J, the junction kept 10 bases outside the gene matches. There are 15 residues in the CDR3. CDR3: CAWSNGQGNRQPQHF. In nucleotides, the CDR3 is TGTGCCTGGAGTAACGGACAGGGTAATAGGCAGCCCCAGCATTTT. The full variable domain, rest sourced from reference TRBV30 and TRBJ1-5, is SQTIHQWPATLVQPVGSPLSLECTVEGTSNPNLYWYRQAAGRGLQLLFYSVGIGQISSEVPQNLSASRPQDRQFILSSKKLLLSDSGFYLCAWSNGQGNRQPQHFGDGTRLSIL.

The chain couples TRBV30 to TRBJ1-2; no firm D call. Germline V CDR1 and CDR2: GTSNPN, SVGIG (reference sequence). Trimming shortened V by 4 bases and J by 7 bases, and 13 bases separated the two germline ends. The CDR3 sequence is 12 residues long. The CDR3 DNA is TGTGCCTGGACTCCTCTAGGATCTGGCTACACCTTC. It encodes CAWTPLGSGYTF. Filled out from reference TRBV30 and TRBJ1-2, the complete variable domain reads SQTIHQWPATLVQPVGSPLSLECTVEGTSNPNLYWYRQAAGRGLQLLFYSVGIGQISSEVPQNLSASRPQDRQFILSSKKLLLSDSGFYLCAWTPLGSGYTFGSGTRLTVV.

This clone was seen a single time. The chain couples TRBV9 to TRBJ1-1, with no clear D. With 0 bases removed from V and 3 bases from J, the gap between germline ends came to 9 bases. Germline loops: CDR1 SGDLS, CDR2 YYNGEE. This CDR3 region has 14 residues. This CDR3 is CASSVDGEYTEAFF. CDR3 coding DNA: TGTGCCAGCAGCGTAGATGGAGAGTACACTGAAGCTTTCTTT.

The rearrangement links TRBV29-1 to TRBJ2-7; D call uncertain. This CDR3 contains 13 residues. The germline V gene encodes CDR1 SQVTM and CDR2 ANQGSEA. Trimming took off 1 base at V and 4 bases at J, with 11 bases between the two ends. The CDR3: CSVEGRNPYEQYF. As DNA, the CDR3 is TGCAGCGTTGAAGGCAGGAATCCGTACGAGCAGTACTTC.

The rearrangement uses TRBV9 and TRBJ2-1; TRBD2 agrees at 13 bases. With 3 bases clipped from V and 7 bases from J, the junction kept 7 bases outside the gene matches. The germline V gene has CDR1 SGDLS and CDR2 YYNGEE. The CDR3 length is 16 residues. Here the CDR3 DNA reads TGTGCCAGCAGCGGGACTAGCGGGAGAGTTAGGAATGAGCAGTTCTTC. Its protein is CASSGTSGRVRNEQFF.

This clone was recorded a few times. This chain uses TRBV6-1 with TRBJ2-5, with 8 bases aligning to TRBD1. This CDR3 has 15 amino acids. Per germline, CDR1 MNHNS and CDR2 SASEGT. The V gene end was trimmed by 6 bases and the J gene end by 4 bases; junction bases not matched to a gene: 10. The CDR3 DNA reads as TGTGCCAGCAGCAACTCAGGGGGCTGGGGAGAGACCCAGTACTTC. It encodes CASSNSGGWGETQYF.

This chain uses TRBV4-1 with TRBJ2-7; no firm D call. V gave up 0 bases and J gave up 0 bases, with 6 bases separating them. Germline loops: CDR1 MGHRA, CDR2 YSYEKL. The CDR3 loop spans 14 amino acids. The CDR3 DNA reads as TGCGCCAGCAGCCAAGAAAGAGGCTCCTACGAGCAGTACTTC. Its translation: CASSQERGSYEQYF.

Details on this clone: Other DNA sequences in the sample encode the same CDR3. V is TRBV6-6 and J is TRBJ1-5, with D unclear. Germline loops: CDR1 MNHNY, CDR2 SVGAGI (reference sequence). This CDR3 spans 14 amino acids. With 4 bases removed from V and 0 bases from J, the gap between germline ends came to 7 bases. CDR3 nucleotides: TGTGCCAGCAGTTCAGCTTATAGCAATCAGCCCCAGCATTTT. Translated: CASSSAYSNQPQHF.

This chain connects TRBV28 to TRBJ2-1; D unresolved. Trimming took off 5 bases at V and 0 bases at J, with 17 bases between the two ends. The CDR3 runs to 17 residues. Germline-derived CDR1 and CDR2 are MDHEN and SYDVKM. CDR3 bases: TGTGCCAGCAGTACCTTTGGTCCGTTGAGCTCCTACAATGAGCAGTTCTTC. It specifies CASSTFGPLSSYNEQFF.

V usage is TRBV19 and J usage is TRBJ1-1; the D is unclear. Trimming took 3 bases from V and 0 from J, leaving 5 bases between them. The CDR3 has 13 residues. Germline V gene lookup returns CDR1 LNHDA and CDR2 SQIVND (reference sequence). CDR3 DNA: TGTGCCAGTAGTATTTACCTGAACACTGAAGCTTTCTTT. This codes for CASSIYLNTEAFF.

This clone was seen a few times. This rearrangement joins TRBV7-9 to TRBJ2-7; D is unresolved. From germline, CDR1 is SEHNR and CDR2 FQNEAQ (reference sequence). The CDR3 runs 15 residues. Between the trimmed V and J ends, which lost 4 bases and 4 bases, there was a span of 17 bases. CDR3 sequence reads: CASSSSGSATYEQYF. In nucleotides, the CDR3 is TGTGCCAGCAGCTCCTCAGGTTCAGCAACTTACGAGCAGTACTTC.

The gene calls are TRBV13 and TRBJ1-2; D is ambiguous. This CDR3 region has 15 residues. Looked up from germline, CDR1 is PRHDT and CDR2 is FYEKMQ (reference sequence). V was cut by 3 bases and J by 2 bases, with 13 bases left in between. CDR3 DNA sequence: TGTGCCAGCAGCTTGCACACACGAAACAACTATGGCTACACCTTC. Translated, it gives CASSLHTRNNYGYTF. The full variable domain, in which reference TRBV13 and TRBJ1-2 provide the parts outside the CDR3, is AAGVIQSPRHLIKEKRETATLKCYPIPRHDTVYWYQQGPGQDPQFLISFYEKMQSDKGSIPDRFSAQQFSDYHSELNMSSLELGDSALYFCASSLHTRNNYGYTFGSGTRLTVV.

The V call is TRBV7-9, the J call TRBJ2-2, with D uncertain. This CDR3 comprises 13 residues. Trimming stripped 8 bases from V and 6 bases from J, with 13 bases between. Germline V gene sequence: CDR1 SEHNR, CDR2 FQNEAQ (reference sequence). CDR3 region: CASAHTTAGELFF. In DNA form, the CDR3 reads TGTGCCAGCGCACATACAACAGCCGGGGAGCTGTTTTTT.

This rearrangement joins TRBV4-2 to TRBJ2-6; D is perhaps TRBD1 or TRBD2 (5 bases each). Trimming left V 1 base short and J 0 bases short, with 10 bases between. The length of the CDR3 is 17 residues. The germline gives CDR1 LGHNA, CDR2 YNFKEQ. The CDR3 sequence: CASSQAWGNSGANVLTF. CDR3 coding DNA: TGTGCCAGCAGCCAAGCGTGGGGGAACTCTGGGGCCAACGTCCTGACTTTC.

This clone is a singleton in its sample. The rearrangement uses TRBV6-5 and TRBJ2-5; TRBD1 or TRBD2 may be the D gene (5 bases each). Germline assignment: CDR1 MNHEY and CDR2 SVGAGI. The length of the CDR3 is 11 residues. V shed 8 bases and J shed 5 bases, with 9 bases lying between them. Here the CDR3 reads CASFWGETQYF. In nucleotides, the CDR3 is TGTGCCAGCTTTTGGGGGGAGACCCAGTACTTC.

The chain employs TRBV7-2 and TRBJ1-2, with 7 bases aligning to TRBD1. This CDR3 has 16 residues. V trimming: 5 bases; J trimming: 0 bases; junction bases outside the gene matches: 9. The germline CDR1 and CDR2 sequences are SGHTA and FQGNSA. As DNA, the CDR3 is TGTGCCAGCAGCGGGACAGAGAAGTCATCTAACTATGGCTACACCTTC. This gives the protein CASSGTEKSSNYGYTF.

This clone was seen only once. The rearrangement links TRBV6-5 to TRBJ2-3; 7 positions agree with TRBD2. This CDR3 region has 15 residues. The V gene end was trimmed by 5 bases and the J gene end by 0 bases; junction bases not matched to a gene: 5. Germline V lookup: CDR1 MNHEY, CDR2 SVGAGI. The CDR3 DNA reads as TGTGCCAGCAGTCCCGGGAGGCCCAGCACAGATACGCAGTATTTT. Residues: CASSPGRPSTDTQYF.

This chain uses TRBV19 with TRBJ2-1; 9 bases fit TRBD2. Losses at the gene ends were 5 bases for V and 0 bases for J; bases not matched to a gene: 5. Germline V gene data show CDR1 as LNHDA and CDR2 as SQIVND (reference sequence). CDR3 length: 16 residues. CDR3 nucleotides: TGTGCCAGTAGTCGCCTAGCGGGAAGCTCCTACAATGAGCAGTTCTTC. Its translation: CASSRLAGSSYNEQFF. Complete variable domain (other parts from reference TRBV19 and TRBJ2-1): DGGITQSPKYLFRKEGQNVTLSCEQNLNHDAMYWYRQDPGQGLRLIYYSQIVNDFQKGDIAEGYSVSREKKESFPLTVTSAQKNPTAFYLCASSRLAGSSYNEQFFGPGTRLTVL.

The CDR3 nucleotides read TGCAGCGTTGCCCCGGGGGGACAGGGAGTAGAGACCCAGTACTTC. Translating it yields CSVAPGGQGVETQYF. This chain connects TRBV29-1 to TRBJ2-5, with TRBD1 identical over 9 bases. The CDR3 covers 15 residues. From germline, CDR1 is SQVTM and CDR2 ANQGSEA. J was trimmed by 4 bases and V by 4 bases; bases with no gene match: 10.

This chain joins TRBV19 and TRBJ2-1; no reliable D call. The CDR3 sequence is 12 residues long. Trimming stripped 5 bases from V and 8 bases from J, with 10 bases between. CDR1 LNHDA and CDR2 SQIVND come from the germline V gene (reference sequence). CDR3 in DNA: TGTGCCAGTAGTCCCCCAACGGATGAGCAGTTCTTC. Its translation is CASSPPTDEQFF.

The CDR3: CASSSTGALGGYTF. CDR3 sequence (DNA): TGTGCCAGCAGCTCGACAGGCGCCCTGGGAGGCTACACCTTC. The V call is TRBV5-6, the J call TRBJ1-2; D may be TRBD1 (6 bases). Germline CDR1 is SGHDT and CDR2 is YYEEEE. The CDR3 has 14 amino acids. Trimming took 3 bases from V and 8 from J, leaving 17 bases between them.